The 7 T cell receptor beta chains listed next were all sequenced from one sample in a study of OX40 agonist ivuxolimab in advanced cancers. TCRdb's table, derived via immunoSEQ multiplex PCR, lists solely in-frame clones and lacks some. In the table there are 70,000 to 95,000 clones, around four fifths of which are singletons. The starting material was CD4+ or CD8+ T cells sorted from blood, obtained in a trial of the OX40 agonist ivuxolimab. These receptors came from an adult with an advanced solid tumor such as melanoma, head and neck, liver or kidney cancer.

V gene TRBV5-1 combines with J gene TRBJ2-6, with TRBD1 matching 7 bases. The J segment lost 0 bases and the V segment lost 5 bases, leaving 11 bases of the junction unmatched. The CDR3 has 18 residues. CDR1 and CDR2 (germline): SGHRS, YFSETQ. The DNA for the CDR3 is TGCGCCAGCAGGGGACCCGGGACAGCGAACTCTGGGGCCAACGTCCTGACTTTC. Protein sequence: CASRGPGTANSGANVLTF.

The chain couples TRBV28 to TRBJ2-1; 7 bases are shared with TRBD1. The V gene end was trimmed by 5 bases and the J gene end by 4 bases; junction bases not matched to a gene: 5. This CDR3 spans 14 amino acids. Germline loops: CDR1 MDHEN, CDR2 SYDVKM. The CDR3 nucleotides are TGTGCCAGCAGTCCCCCGACAGGGTACAATGAGCAGTTCTTC. Amino acids: CASSPPTGYNEQFF.

The gene calls are TRBV23-1 and TRBJ2-1; D call uncertain. TRBV23-1 falls under the ORF class, with uncertain function. V gave up 9 bases and J gave up 4 bases, with 7 bases separating them. There are 11 residues in the CDR3. DNA for the CDR3: TGCGCCAGGGTCAGGTACAATGAGCAGTTCTTC. Amino acids: CARVRYNEQFF.

In its sample, this clone was seen once. V gene TRBV28 combines with J gene TRBJ1-1, with D tentatively TRBD1 (5 bases). Between the trimmed V and J ends, which lost 2 bases and 10 bases, there was a span of 11 bases. Germline CDR1 MDHEN, CDR2 SYDVKM. The CDR3 runs to 12 residues. This CDR3 reads CASSLLNQGAFF. In nucleotides, the CDR3 is TGTGCCAGCAGTTTACTGAATCAGGGAGCTTTCTTT.

The chain recombines TRBV18 with TRBJ2-1; D perhaps matches TRBD2 (6 bases). The CDR3 is 15 amino acids. V was shortened by 3 bases and J by 8 bases, with 17 bases between the two germline ends. The germline V gene encodes CDR1 KGHSH and CDR2 LQKENI. This CDR3 reads CASSPTGRPRDEQFF. CDR3 sequence (DNA): TGTGCCAGCTCACCGACGGGGAGGCCTCGGGATGAGCAGTTCTTC.

The genes are TRBV28 and TRBJ2-7, with D unresolved. Per the germline V gene, CDR1 is MDHEN and CDR2 is SYDVKM. The CDR3 extends over 12 amino acids. With 6 bases removed from V and 0 bases from J, the gap between germline ends came to 6 bases. CDR3 DNA sequence: TGTGCCAGCAGAAGAAGCTCCTACGAGCAGTACTTC. It codes for CASRRSSYEQYF.

This chain uses TRBV7-9 with TRBJ2-6; D unclear. The CDR3 loop spans 13 amino acids. V was trimmed by 3 bases and J by 4 bases, leaving 4 bases between them. Germline assignment: CDR1 SEHNR and CDR2 FQNEAQ (reference sequence). The CDR3 DNA reads TGTGCCAGCAGCTTGGGCGGGGCCAACGTCCTGACTTTC. The encoded protein is CASSLGGANVLTF.